These 32 T cell receptor beta chains share one sample of origin, sequenced in a study of CD8+CD57+ T cells in acquired aplastic anemia (dated by TCRdb to 2017 to 2018). Flow cytometry had shown CD8+CD57+ cell expansion in the patients selected for sequencing. TCRdb shows the sequencer as Illumina HiSeq 2000. Genomic DNA was used as template for profiling of TCR beta VDJ combinations and CDR3 sequences. TCRdb cleaned the public reads at Q25 with fastp, built clones with MiXCR and kept in-frame beta chains. Entries are consolidated by CDR3 protein sequence, retaining the most common genes and DNA. The sample table shows just over 450,000 distinct CDR3 sequences, and about a third are seen once. About 0.8% of the sample is held by the ten biggest clonotypes. The sample was sorted CD4+, CD8+, or CD8+CD57+ T cells (not recorded which) from PBMCs. The receptors stem from a human donor with aplastic anemia.

This clonotype was seen many times. The genes are TRBV19 and TRBJ2-2; possibly TRBD2 for D (6 bases). The CDR3 consists of 15 residues. Per germline, CDR1 LNHDA and CDR2 SQIVND (reference sequence). V dropped 11 bases and J dropped 0 bases, with 16 bases sitting between them. The CDR3 DNA reads TGTGCCTCGATGGGAGGCAGGACGAACACCGGGGAGCTGTTTTTT. Translated: CASMGGRTNTGELFF. Full variable domain (remainder filled in from reference TRBV19 and TRBJ2-2): DGGITQSPKYLFRKEGQNVTLSCEQNLNHDAMYWYRQDPGQGLRLIYYSQIVNDFQKGDIAEGYSVSREKKESFPLTVTSAQKNPTAFYLCASMGGRTNTGELFFGEGSRLTVL.

This chain joins TRBV24-1 and TRBJ2-3, with TRBD2 as a possible D gene (7 bases). This CDR3 contains 14 residues. Germline V lookup: CDR1 KGHDR, CDR2 SFDVKD. The V gene lost 3 bases and the J gene lost 6 bases, with 12 bases spanning the gap. The CDR3 DNA sequence: TGTGCCACCAGTGATGAGGGGGGGCCGGATACGCAGTATTTT. Translating it yields CATSDEGGPDTQYF.

The rearrangement uses TRBV29-1 and TRBJ2-5; D is unresolved. V lost 0 bases, J lost 5 bases, and 7 bases lay in between. CDR3 length: 12 amino acids. Germline V gene data show CDR1 as SQVTM and CDR2 as ANQGSEA. The CDR3 protein is CSVEDRRETQYF. For the CDR3, the DNA is TGCAGCGTTGAAGATCGGCGGGAGACCCAGTACTTC.

This clonotype was observed at least ten times. The chain links TRBV2 to TRBJ1-5; D gene ambiguous. Trimming took 4 bases from V and 0 from J, leaving 7 bases between them. The CDR3 covers 14 residues. In germline, CDR1 is SNHLY, CDR2 FYNNEI. DNA of the CDR3: TGTGCCAGCAGTGTGGGATATAGCAATCAGCCCCAGCATTTT. It yields the protein CASSVGYSNQPQHF.

This sequence joins TRBV27 and TRBJ2-1; no definite D call. Germline loops: CDR1 MNHEY, CDR2 SMNVEV (reference sequence). Between the trimmed V and J ends, which lost 2 bases and 10 bases, there was a span of 12 bases. The CDR3 runs 13 residues. CDR3 coding DNA: TGTGCCAGCAGTTTACGCTTAGCTCGCGAGCAGTTCTTC. It codes for CASSLRLAREQFF.

There are many counts of this clonotype. The chain links TRBV20-1 to TRBJ2-3, with 8 bases fitting TRBD1. The CDR3 is 15 residues long. Unmatched junction bases numbered 12, after V lost 6 bases and J lost 4 bases. Germline CDR1 and CDR2: DFQATT and SNEGSKA (reference sequence). The CDR3, as DNA: TGCAGTGCCATTAAGGACAGGGAATGGGCAGATACGCAGTATTTT. Translating gives CSAIKDREWADTQYF.

In its sample, this clonotype was seen many times. The chain employs TRBV7-2 and TRBJ1-3, with 7 nucleotides matching TRBD1. Germline values: CDR1 SGHTA, CDR2 FQGNSA. This CDR3 comprises 15 residues. With V trimmed by 5 bases and J by 4 bases, 8 bases remained unmatched. The CDR3 sequence: CASSTRTGEGNTIYF. As DNA, the CDR3 is TGTGCCAGCAGCACACGGACAGGAGAGGGAAACACCATATATTTT.

In its sample, this clonotype was seen many times. This chain's CDR3 is CSARDGQGYEQYF. DNA for the CDR3: TGCAGTGCTAGAGATGGACAGGGCTACGAGCAGTACTTC. The chain couples TRBV20-1 to TRBJ2-7, with TRBD1 identical over 8 bases. There are 13 residues in the CDR3. The germline V gene has CDR1 DFQATT and CDR2 SNEGSKA (reference sequence). V was pared by 0 bases and J by 3 bases, with 1 base of the junction left unmatched.

This chain connects TRBV10-3 to TRBJ2-1; D possibly corresponds to TRBD1 (6 bases). V lost 8 bases and J 6 bases, leaving 8 bases between the germline ends. Germline V gene lookup returns CDR1 ENHRY and CDR2 SYGVKD. There are 11 residues in the CDR3. This CDR3 reads CAIRRGNEQFF. CDR3 sequence (DNA): TGTGCCATCCGCAGGGGCAATGAGCAGTTCTTC.

The V and J genes are TRBV6-1 and TRBJ1-2, with D possibly matching TRBD1 (5 bases). Germline assignment: CDR1 MNHNS and CDR2 SASEGT. V was clipped by 6 bases and J by 8 bases, with 19 bases between them. CDR3 size: 14 residues. This CDR3 is CASSTDMKEEGYTF. DNA of the CDR3: TGTGCCAGCAGCACGGACATGAAGGAGGAAGGCTACACCTTC.

This clonotype has ten or more counts. The chain couples TRBV4-2 to TRBJ1-2, with D maybe TRBD1 (5 bases). This CDR3 is 13 amino acids long. V lost 1 base and J 6 bases, leaving 9 bases between the germline ends. The germline V gene has CDR1 LGHNA and CDR2 YNFKEQ. The DNA of the CDR3 is TGTGCCAGCAGCCAAGCAGGGACGGATGGCTACACCTTC. Amino acids: CASSQAGTDGYTF.

The table lists this clonotype with many counts. The genes are TRBV15 and TRBJ2-1, with D tentatively TRBD2 (6 bases). Deletions cut 2 bases from V and 4 bases from J, with 18 bases between. Germline V gene sequence: CDR1 LNHNV, CDR2 YYDKDF (reference sequence). The CDR3 spans 17 residues. CDR3 loop: CATSRPSHTGRYNEQFF. In DNA, the CDR3 is TGTGCCACCAGCAGACCAAGTCATACCGGGAGATACAATGAGCAGTTCTTC. Full variable domain (missing parts from reference TRBV15 and TRBJ2-1): DAMVIQNPRYQVTQFGKPVTLSCSQTLNHNVMYWYQQKSSQAPKLLFHYYDKDFNNEADTPDNFQSRRPNTSFCFLDIRSPGLGDTAMYLCATSRPSHTGRYNEQFFGPGTRLTVL.

The V and J genes are TRBV6-1 and TRBJ2-7; 14 bases fit TRBD2. Losses at the gene ends were 5 bases for V and 3 bases for J; bases not matched to a gene: 6. The length of the CDR3 is 16 residues. Germline values: CDR1 MNHNS, CDR2 SASEGT. CDR3 amino acids: CASSKSGLAGGYEQYF. CDR3 bases: TGTGCCAGCAGTAAGAGCGGACTAGCGGGAGGCTACGAGCAGTACTTC.

The genes are TRBV29-1 and TRBJ2-1; 7 bases match TRBD2. CDR3 length: 16 residues. The germline V gene encodes CDR1 SQVTM and CDR2 ANQGSEA. The ends lost 7 bases at V and 9 bases at J; junction bases unmatched: 21. The CDR3 nucleotides read TGCAGCGCTAGACAGATAAGCGGGACCGGTTCTAGTGAGCAGTTCTTC. Its translation is CSARQISGTGSSEQFF.

This chain uses TRBV9 with TRBJ2-3; 7 bases fit TRBD2. Looked up from germline, CDR1 is SGDLS and CDR2 is YYNGEE. The CDR3 consists of 14 residues. J lost 7 bases, V lost 0 bases, and 5 bases had no gene match. CDR3 nucleotides: TGTGCCAGCAGCGTAGTAAGCGGGGCTCATACGCAGTATTTT. Amino acids: CASSVVSGAHTQYF.

This clonotype was observed many times. This chain links TRBV9 with TRBJ1-2; the D gene is possibly TRBD1 (6 bases). Trimming cost V 2 bases and J 8 bases, with 13 bases left between them. Germline V gene sequence: CDR1 SGDLS, CDR2 YYNGEE. This CDR3 has 13 residues. The CDR3 protein is CASSVDRIGGYTF. Written as DNA, the CDR3 is TGTGCCAGCAGCGTTGACAGGATCGGAGGCTACACCTTC.

This clonotype has a count of ten or more. CDR3 nucleotides: TGTGCCAGCAGTGAAACCCAGGGCCCAACTAATGAAAAACTGTTTTTT. Amino acids: CASSETQGPTNEKLFF. V usage is TRBV25-1 and J usage is TRBJ1-4, with D maybe TRBD1 (5 bases). The CDR3 spans 16 residues. CDR1 and CDR2 from the germline V gene are MGHDK and SYGVNS. Trimming removed 2 bases at V and 0 bases at J, with 10 bases between.

This clonotype was seen at least ten times. This chain joins TRBV27 and TRBJ2-7; D ambiguous. Germline-derived CDR1 and CDR2 are MNHEY and SMNVEV (reference sequence). The CDR3 contains 14 residues. The V end lost 5 bases, the J end lost 4 bases, and 15 bases lay between the germline ends. Here the CDR3 reads CASSPRGIGYEQYF. DNA of the CDR3: TGTGCCAGCAGTCCCAGAGGAATAGGATACGAGCAGTACTTC.

The table lists this clonotype with many counts. The chain carries TRBV10-3 and TRBJ2-1; D might be TRBD2 (6 bases). The CDR3 length is 12 residues. Germline values: CDR1 ENHRY, CDR2 SYGVKD. V was trimmed by 6 bases and J by 6 bases, leaving 9 bases between them. The CDR3 is CAISGGLNEQFF. The DNA for the CDR3 is TGTGCCATCAGCGGGGGACTCAATGAGCAGTTCTTC.

This clonotype was counted only a few times. The chain joins TRBV11-2 to TRBJ2-6, with D hard to call. Germline V CDR1 and CDR2: SGHAT, FQNNGV. This CDR3 is 17 amino acids long. V gave up 2 bases and J gave up 2 bases, with 13 bases separating them. The CDR3 coding sequence is TGTGCCAGCAGCTTAAATACGGGTCTAGCTGGGGCCAACGTCCTGACTTTC. This translates into CASSLNTGLAGANVLTF. Supplemented by reference TRBV11-2 and TRBJ2-6, the full variable domain reads EAGVAQSPRYKIIEKRQSVAFWCNPISGHATLYWYQQILGQGPKLLIQFQNNGVVDDSQLPKDRFSAERLKGVDSTLKIQPAKLEDSAVYLCASSLNTGLAGANVLTFGAGSRLTVL.

V and J are TRBV5-8 and TRBJ1-3; D gene unclear. Germline CDR1 and CDR2: SGHTS and YDEGEE. V lost 6 bases and J lost 4, with 14 bases in between. The CDR3 consists of 14 residues. The CDR3 region is CASTSRLGGNTIYF. DNA of the CDR3: TGTGCCAGCACCTCCCGTCTTGGGGGAAACACCATATATTTT.

This clonotype was counted once. This chain connects TRBV20-1 to TRBJ2-7; TRBD2 is a possible D gene (6 bases). The V gene lost 3 bases and the J gene lost 1 base, with 16 bases spanning the gap. In germline, CDR1 is DFQATT, CDR2 SNEGSKA (reference sequence). This CDR3 is built from 15 residues. Written as DNA, the CDR3 is TGCAGTGCTAGGAGTATTGGGGGAGGATCCTACGAGCAGTACTTC. It codes for CSARSIGGGSYEQYF.

This rearrangement joins TRBV5-5 to TRBJ2-7; 10 bases fit TRBD2. V trimming: 4 bases; J trimming: 4 bases; junction bases outside the gene matches: 5. The CDR3 length is 14 residues. Germline lookup yields CDR1 SGHKS and CDR2 YYEKEE (reference sequence). The CDR3 DNA reads TGTGCCAGCAGCCCTTGGACTAGCGGTTACGAGCAGTACTTC. It yields the protein CASSPWTSGYEQYF.

This clonotype came up once. A read error is possible here, since a much larger clone lies one base away. J is TRBJ1-1 and V is TRBV7-9; no definite D call. The germline V gene has CDR1 SEHNR and CDR2 FQNEAQ (reference sequence). CDR3 length equals 14 residues. DNA for the CDR3: TGTGCCAGCAACTTAGGTCCCCAGAACACTGAAGCTTTCTTT. Translating gives CASNLGPQNTEAFF. Variable domain in full (rest from reference TRBV7-9 and TRBJ1-1): DTGVSQNPRHKITKRGQNVTFRCDPISEHNRLYWYRQTLGQGPEFLTYFQNEAQLEKSRLLSDRFSAERPKGSFSTLEIQRTEQGDSAMYLCASNLGPQNTEAFFGQGTRLTVV.

The V call is TRBV5-1, the J call TRBJ2-7; TRBD1 aligns across 9 bases. The V gene end was trimmed by 4 bases and the J gene end by 13 bases; junction bases not matched to a gene: 6. The CDR3 consists of 11 residues. Per the germline V gene, CDR1 is SGHRS and CDR2 is YFSETQ. The CDR3 sequence: CASSIGQGQYF. CDR3 nucleotide sequence: TGCGCCAGCAGCATCGGACAGGGGCAATACTTC.

This clonotype was seen at least ten times. This chain connects TRBV7-9 to TRBJ1-5, with D perhaps TRBD1 (5 bases). V gave up 5 bases and J gave up 6 bases, with 17 bases separating them. The germline gives CDR1 SEHNR, CDR2 FQNEAQ (reference sequence). The CDR3 has 15 amino acids. CDR3 amino acids: CASSPDSLAGQPQHF. The CDR3 DNA reads as TGTGCCAGCAGCCCCGACAGCCTGGCAGGTCAGCCCCAGCATTTT.

This clonotype was counted a few times. The chain combines TRBV19 with TRBJ2-1, with a weak D call TRBD2 (6 bases). From germline, CDR1 is LNHDA and CDR2 SQIVND (reference sequence). This CDR3 is built from 14 residues. V lost 4 bases and J lost 6, with 13 bases in between. The CDR3 loop reads CASSTRDASNEQFF. DNA for the CDR3: TGTGCCAGTAGTACGCGGGACGCAAGCAATGAGCAGTTCTTC.

This chain connects TRBV24-1 to TRBJ1-2, with 7 bases that match TRBD1. V shed 5 bases, J shed 3 bases, and the junction held 11 bases outside the gene matches. CDR1 KGHDR and CDR2 SFDVKD come from the germline V gene. The CDR3 loop spans 16 amino acids. The CDR3 spells CATSARATGKDYGYTF. CDR3 sequence (DNA): TGTGCCACCAGTGCTAGAGCGACAGGGAAGGACTATGGCTACACCTTC.

Turning to this clonotype: A read error is possible here, since a much larger clone lies one base away. The rearrangement joins TRBV10-3 to TRBJ2-7; tentatively, D is TRBD2 (6 bases). CDR1 and CDR2 from the germline V gene are ENHRY and SYGVKD. The CDR3 is 14 amino acids. DNA for the CDR3: TGTGCCAGCAGTTTAGGAGGGAAGCCCGGCGAGCAGTACTTC. Amino acid sequence: CASSLGGKPGEQYF.

This clonotype was counted a single time. The J gene is TRBJ2-3, the V gene TRBV7-2; TRBD2 aligns across 7 bases. The CDR3 extends over 13 amino acids. The germline V gene has CDR1 SGHTA and CDR2 FQGNSA. Trimming took 8 bases from V and 6 from J; bases not matched to a gene: 8. The CDR3 DNA follows: TGTGCCAGCGGCCATGGGACTACCGATACGCAGTATTTT. The encoded protein is CASGHGTTDTQYF.

This clonotype was counted at least ten times. This chain connects TRBV25-1 to TRBJ1-6; D is perhaps TRBD1 (5 bases). The germline V gene has CDR1 MGHDK and CDR2 SYGVNS. The length of the CDR3 is 16 residues. V was trimmed by 3 bases and J by 3 bases, leaving 12 bases between them. CDR3: CASSEGQGGYNSPLHF. The CDR3 DNA reads as TGTGCCAGCAGTGAGGGGCAGGGAGGCTATAATTCACCCCTCCACTTT.

This clonotype was seen at least ten times. The chain links TRBV7-8 to TRBJ1-2, with 7 bases fitting TRBD1. CDR3 length: 14 residues. Germline V gives CDR1 SGHVS, CDR2 FQNEAQ. The V and J ends lost 4 bases and 8 bases, in that order; junction bases with no gene match: 10. The CDR3 DNA reads as TGTGCCAGCAGCTCCTTGGGGAGGGGGCTGGGCTACACCTTC. It is translated as CASSSLGRGLGYTF. Based on the CDR3 plus reference TRBV7-8 and TRBJ1-2, the full variable domain is GAGVSQSPRYKVAKRGQDVALRCDPISGHVSLFWYQQALGQGPEFLTYFQNEAQLDKSGLPSDRFFAERPEGSVSTLKIQRTQQEDSAVYLCASSSLGRGLGYTFGSGTRLTVV.